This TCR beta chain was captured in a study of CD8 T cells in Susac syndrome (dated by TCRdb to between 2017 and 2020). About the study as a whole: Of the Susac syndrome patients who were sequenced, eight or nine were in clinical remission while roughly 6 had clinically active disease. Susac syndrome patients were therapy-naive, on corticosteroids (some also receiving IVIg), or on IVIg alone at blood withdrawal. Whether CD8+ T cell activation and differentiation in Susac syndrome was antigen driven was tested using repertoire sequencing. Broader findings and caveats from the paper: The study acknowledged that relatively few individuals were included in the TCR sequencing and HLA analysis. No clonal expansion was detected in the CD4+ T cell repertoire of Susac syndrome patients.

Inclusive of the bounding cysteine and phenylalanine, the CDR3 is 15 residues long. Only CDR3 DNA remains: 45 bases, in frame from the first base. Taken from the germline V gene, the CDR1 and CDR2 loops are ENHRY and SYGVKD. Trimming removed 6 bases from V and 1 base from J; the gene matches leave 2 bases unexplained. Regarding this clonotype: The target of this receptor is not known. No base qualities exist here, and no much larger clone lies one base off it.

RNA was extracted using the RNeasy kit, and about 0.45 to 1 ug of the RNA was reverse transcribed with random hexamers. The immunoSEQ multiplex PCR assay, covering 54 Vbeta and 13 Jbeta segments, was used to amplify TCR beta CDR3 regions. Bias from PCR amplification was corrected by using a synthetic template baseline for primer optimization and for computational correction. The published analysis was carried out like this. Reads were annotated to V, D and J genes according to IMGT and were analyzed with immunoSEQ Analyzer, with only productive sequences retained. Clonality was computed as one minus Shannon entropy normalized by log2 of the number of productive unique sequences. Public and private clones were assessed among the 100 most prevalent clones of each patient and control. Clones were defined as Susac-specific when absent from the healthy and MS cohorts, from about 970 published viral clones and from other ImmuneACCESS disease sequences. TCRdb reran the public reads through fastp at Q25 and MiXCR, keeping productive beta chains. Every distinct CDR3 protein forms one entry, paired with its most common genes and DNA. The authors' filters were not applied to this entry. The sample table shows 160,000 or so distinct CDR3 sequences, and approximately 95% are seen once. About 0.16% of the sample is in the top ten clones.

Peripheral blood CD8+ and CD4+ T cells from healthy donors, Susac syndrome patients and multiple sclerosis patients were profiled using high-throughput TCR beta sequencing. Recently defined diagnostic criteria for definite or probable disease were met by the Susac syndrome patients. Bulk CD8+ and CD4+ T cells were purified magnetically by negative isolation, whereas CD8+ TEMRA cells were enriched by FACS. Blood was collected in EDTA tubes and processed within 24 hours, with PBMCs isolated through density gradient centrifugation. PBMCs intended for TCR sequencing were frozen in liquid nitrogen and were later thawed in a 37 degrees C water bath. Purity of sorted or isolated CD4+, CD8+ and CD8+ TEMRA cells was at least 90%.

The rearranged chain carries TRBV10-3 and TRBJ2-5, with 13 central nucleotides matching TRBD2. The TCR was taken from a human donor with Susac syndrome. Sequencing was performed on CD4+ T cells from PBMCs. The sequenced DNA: TGTGCCATCAGCGGGACTAGCGGGACCCAAGAGACCCAGTACTTC. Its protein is CAISGTSGTQETQYF.